The 8 T cell receptor beta chains below all came from one sample that was sequenced in a study of blood T cells in healthy people across ages. Primed by a sample-barcoded 5' primer and a J-beta primer mix, a second PCR proceeded for roughly 7 to 12 cycles. TCRdb re-derived calls from the 5' RACE reads in MiXCR, one entry per CDR3 protein. Of more than 500,000 distinct CDR3 sequences in the sample, about 27% are singletons; the top ten hold 3% to 4.5%. A further study also used this sample, focusing on T cells of mothers and their children.

Sequencing was performed on blood. Receptors were obtained from a boy aged 2 to 10 in good health.

In its sample, this clonotype was seen a few times. This chain joins TRBV27 and TRBJ1-2; D ambiguous. The germline V and J ends were trimmed by 1 base and 7 bases, with 13 bases remaining between them. The V gene's germline CDR1 is MNHEY and CDR2 SMNVEV (reference sequence). The length of the CDR3 is 14 residues. CDR3 residues: CASSLYPEPTGYTF. The CDR3 DNA follows: TGTGCCAGCAGTTTATATCCAGAACCGACTGGCTACACCTTC.

The J gene is TRBJ1-6, the V gene TRBV18, with 11 bases matching TRBD1. Germline values: CDR1 KGHSH, CDR2 LQKENI. CDR3 length equals 15 residues. V lost 4 bases to trimming and J lost 8 bases; unmatched junction nucleotides: 4. Here the CDR3 DNA reads TGTGCCAGCTCACAAGCGGGACAGGGGGATTCACCCCTCCACTTT. It yields the protein CASSQAGQGDSPLHF.

This clonotype was seen a few times. The V gene is TRBV7-9, the J gene TRBJ2-3; the match to TRBD1 covers 8 bases. The CDR3 contains 19 residues. The junction had 17 bases not matched to a gene; V was cut back by 5 bases and J by 1 base. The germline V gene has CDR1 SEHNR and CDR2 FQNEAQ (reference sequence). The DNA for the CDR3 is TGTGCCAGCAGCGATTCGAGGACAGGGAGGCGTCAGGGCACAGATACGCAGTATTTT. It is translated as CASSDSRTGRRQGTDTQYF.

This chain uses TRBV20-1 with TRBJ2-3; TRBD2 aligns across 7 bases. V shed 5 bases, J shed 2 bases, and the junction held 10 bases outside the gene matches. The germline V gene encodes CDR1 DFQATT and CDR2 SNEGSKA (reference sequence). This CDR3 is 15 amino acids long. In DNA, the CDR3 is TGCAGTGCTCTGAGGGGCGGGAGAATCACAGATACGCAGTATTTT. It is translated as CSALRGGRITDTQYF.

This clonotype occurred a few times. The chain uses TRBV10-3 and TRBJ2-6, with D possibly matching TRBD1 (8 bases). The germline V gene has CDR1 ENHRY and CDR2 SYGVKD. V lost 8 bases and J lost 2, with 19 bases in between. The CDR3 contains 17 residues. The CDR3 protein is CAIALAPGGAGANVLTF. The DNA of the CDR3 is TGTGCCATCGCACTAGCGCCAGGGGGCGCTGGGGCCAACGTCCTGACTTTC.

The chain has TRBV21-1 and TRBJ2-3; the table names TRBD2, a call not compared with the DNA. TRBV21-1 is termed a pseudogene. The CDR3 is made up of 17 amino acids. The CDR3 loop is CASSKGRGTGLADTQYF. The CDR3 coding sequence is TGTGCCAGCAGCAAAGGAAGAGGGACGGGCCTCGCAGATACGCAGTATTTT.

This clonotype came up a few times. The rearrangement uses TRBV6-6 and TRBJ1-5; TRBD1 aligns across 8 bases. The V gene's germline CDR1 is MNHNY and CDR2 SVGAGI (reference sequence). The CDR3 is 13 amino acids. Losses at the gene ends were 9 bases for V and 6 bases for J; bases not matched to a gene: 7. The CDR3 DNA sequence: TGTGCCAGTTCGGAACAGGGGGGTCAGCCCCAGCATTTT. Translating it yields CASSEQGGQPQHF.

This clonotype was counted ten times or more. The CDR3 loop is CASGSPRTSGNNEQFF. The CDR3 region has the DNA TGTGCTAGTGGTTCCCCTCGGACTAGCGGTAACAATGAGCAGTTCTTC. The genes are TRBV12-5 and TRBJ2-1; 10 bases align to TRBD2. CDR1 is LGHNT, CDR2 FRNRAP, per germline. V lost 4 bases and J lost 5; bases outside the gene matches: 8. The CDR3 extends over 16 amino acids.